This T cell receptor (beta chain) comes out of a study of blood T cell repertoires in COVID-19. Study at large: Acute and convalescent COVID-19 specimens originated in the United States, Italy and Spain. From T cells, B-cell-depleted T cells, or PBMCs came the material, which was cDNA or gDNA.

The method was immunoSEQ multiplex PCR; TCRdb's version includes in-frame clones alone and lacks a portion of them. The repertoire holds 200,000 to 300,000 clones, with about 87% as singletons. The CDR3 has 15 amino acids. CDR1 and CDR2 from the germline V gene are SGHVS and FQNEAQ. With 1 base removed from V and 1 base from J, the gap between germline ends came to 7 bases. Allocation to cohorts depended on clinical history reported by the participants. The receptor was isolated from a woman aged 35 to 49 with acute COVID-19. Input material: PBMCs or T cells enriched from blood (not recorded which). V is TRBV7-8 and J is TRBJ2-2; D not certain. Here the CDR3 DNA reads TGTGCCAGCAGCTTAGATGGAGAGAACACCGGGGAGCTGTTTTTT. Translating gives CASSLDGENTGELFF.